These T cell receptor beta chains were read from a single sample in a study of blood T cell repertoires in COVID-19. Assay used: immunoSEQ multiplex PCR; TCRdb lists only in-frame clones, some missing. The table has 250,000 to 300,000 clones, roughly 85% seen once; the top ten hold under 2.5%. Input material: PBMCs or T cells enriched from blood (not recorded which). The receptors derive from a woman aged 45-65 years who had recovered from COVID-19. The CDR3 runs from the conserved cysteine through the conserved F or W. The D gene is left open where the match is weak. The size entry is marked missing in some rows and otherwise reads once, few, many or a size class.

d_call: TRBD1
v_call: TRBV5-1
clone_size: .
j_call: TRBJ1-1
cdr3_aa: CASSTTGGVNTEAFF
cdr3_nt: TGCGCCAGCAGCACAACAGGGGGGGTGAACACTGAAGCTTTCTTT

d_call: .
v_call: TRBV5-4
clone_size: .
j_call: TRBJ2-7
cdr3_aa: CASRHTGSGEEQYF
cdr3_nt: TGTGCCAGCAGACACACAGGGAGTGGAGAAGAGCAGTACTTC

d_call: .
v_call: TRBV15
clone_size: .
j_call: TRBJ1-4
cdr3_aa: CATSSNRLTNEKLFF
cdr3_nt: TGTGCCACCAGCTCAAACAGGCTAACTAATGAAAAACTGTTTTTT

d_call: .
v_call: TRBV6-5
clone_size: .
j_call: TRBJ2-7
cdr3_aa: CAHGGGLYEQYF
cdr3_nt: TGTGCCCACGGAGGGGGCTTGTACGAGCAGTACTTC

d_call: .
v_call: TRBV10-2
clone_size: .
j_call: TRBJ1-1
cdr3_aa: CASSDMRVNTEAFF
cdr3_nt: TGCGCCAGCAGTGATATGCGAGTGAACACTGAAGCTTTCTTT

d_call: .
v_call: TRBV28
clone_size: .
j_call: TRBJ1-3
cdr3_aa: CASSSQTGVALGNTIYF
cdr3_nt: TGTGCCAGCAGTTCCCAGACAGGAGTAGCTCTGGGAAACACCATATATTTT

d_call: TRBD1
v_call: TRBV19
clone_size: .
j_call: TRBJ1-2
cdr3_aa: CASTPSRPTGGGRGYTF
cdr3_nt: TGTGCCAGCACTCCCTCGAGACCCACAGGGGGCGGAAGGGGCTACACCTTC

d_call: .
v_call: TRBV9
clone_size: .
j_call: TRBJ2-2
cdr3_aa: CASSVGGTTGELFF
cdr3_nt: TGTGCCAGCAGCGTAGGGGGGACTACCGGGGAGCTGTTTTTT

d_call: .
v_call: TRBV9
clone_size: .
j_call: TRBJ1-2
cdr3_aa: CASSPPASPGYGYTF
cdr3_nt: TGTGCCAGCAGCCCTCCCGCCTCCCCCGGGTATGGCTACACCTTC

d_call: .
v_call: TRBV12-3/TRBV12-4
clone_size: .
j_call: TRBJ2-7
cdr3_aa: CASTRDSYEQYF
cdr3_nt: TGTGCCAGCACTCGGGACTCCTACGAGCAGTACTTC

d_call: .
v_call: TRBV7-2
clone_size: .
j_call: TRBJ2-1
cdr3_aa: CASSLADRTYNEQFF
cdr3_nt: TGTGCCAGCAGCTTAGCCGACAGAACCTACAATGAGCAGTTCTTC

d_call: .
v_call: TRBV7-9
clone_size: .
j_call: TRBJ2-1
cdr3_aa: CASSLLKGEARNEQFF
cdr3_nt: TGTGCCAGCAGCTTATTGAAAGGGGAGGCCCGGAATGAGCAGTTCTTC

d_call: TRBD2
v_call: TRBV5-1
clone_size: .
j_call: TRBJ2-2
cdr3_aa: CASSFLADSTGELFF
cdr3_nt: TGCGCCAGCAGCTTCCTAGCGGACTCCACCGGGGAGCTGTTTTTT

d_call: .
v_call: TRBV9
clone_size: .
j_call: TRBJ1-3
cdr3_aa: CASSDPGRDTIYF
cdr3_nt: TGTGCCAGCAGCGACCCCGGCCGGGACACCATATATTTT

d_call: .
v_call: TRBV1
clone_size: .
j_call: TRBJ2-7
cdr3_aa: CTSSQGLRLPGLAGGSYEQYF
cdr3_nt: TGCACCAGCAGCCAAGGGCTACGGCTCCCCGGACTAGCGGGAGGCTCCTACGAGCAGTACTTC

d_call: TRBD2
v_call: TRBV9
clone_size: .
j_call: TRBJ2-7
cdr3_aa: CASSPDGGGYEQYF
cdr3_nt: TGTGCCAGCAGCCCCGACGGGGGGGGTTACGAGCAGTACTTC

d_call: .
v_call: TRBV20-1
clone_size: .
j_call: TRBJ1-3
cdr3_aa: CSASSRGGLLSGNTIYF
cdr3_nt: TGCAGTGCTAGTAGTAGAGGAGGTCTACTCTCTGGAAACACCATATATTTT

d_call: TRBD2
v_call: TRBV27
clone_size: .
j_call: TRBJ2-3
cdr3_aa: CASHKRGQVDTQYF
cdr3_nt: TGTGCCAGCCACAAGCGGGGGCAGGTAGATACGCAGTATTTT

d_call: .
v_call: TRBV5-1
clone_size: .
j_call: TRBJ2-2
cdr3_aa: CASSLHDNPTGRELFF
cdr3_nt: TGCGCCAGCAGCTTGCACGATAATCCTACCGGGAGGGAGCTGTTTTTT

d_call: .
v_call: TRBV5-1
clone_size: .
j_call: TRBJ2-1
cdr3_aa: CASSLLPLSSYNEQFF
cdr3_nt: TGCGCCAGCAGCTTGCTACCCCTAAGCTCCTACAATGAGCAGTTCTTC

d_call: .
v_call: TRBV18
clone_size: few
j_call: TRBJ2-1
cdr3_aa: CASSEQGGSHNEQFF
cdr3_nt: TGTGCCAGCTCCGAACAGGGAGGGTCCCACAATGAGCAGTTCTTC

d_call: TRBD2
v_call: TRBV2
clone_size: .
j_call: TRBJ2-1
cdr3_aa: CASRTLSSGYSDNEQFF
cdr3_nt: TGTGCCAGCAGGACCCTTTCTAGCGGTTATTCGGACAATGAGCAGTTCTTC

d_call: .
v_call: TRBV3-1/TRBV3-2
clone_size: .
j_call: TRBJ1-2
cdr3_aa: CASSQVNRINYGYTF
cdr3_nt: TGTGCCAGCAGCCAAGTAAACAGGATTAACTATGGCTACACCTTC

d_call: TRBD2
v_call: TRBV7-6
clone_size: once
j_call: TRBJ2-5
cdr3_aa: CASSGRTSGKQETQYF
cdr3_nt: TGTGCCAGCAGCGGCCGGACTAGCGGAAAACAAGAGACCCAGTACTTC

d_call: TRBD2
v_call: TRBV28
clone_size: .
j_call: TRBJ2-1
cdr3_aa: CASSLLAGGPIYEQFF
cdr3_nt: TGTGCCAGCAGTTTATTAGCGGGAGGGCCGATCTATGAGCAGTTCTTC

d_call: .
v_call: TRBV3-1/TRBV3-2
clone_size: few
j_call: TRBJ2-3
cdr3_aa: CASSLHRVAKPVDTQYF
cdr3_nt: TGTGCCAGCAGCCTACACAGGGTGGCAAAGCCGGTGGATACGCAGTATTTT

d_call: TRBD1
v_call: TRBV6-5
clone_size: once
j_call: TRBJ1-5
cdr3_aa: CASILGTGGYQPQHF
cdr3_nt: TGTGCCAGCATACTCGGGACAGGTGGGTATCAGCCCCAGCATTTT

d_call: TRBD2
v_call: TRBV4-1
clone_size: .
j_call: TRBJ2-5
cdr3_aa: CASSQRGQETQYF
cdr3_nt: TGCGCCAGCAGCCAGCGGGGGCAAGAGACCCAGTACTTC

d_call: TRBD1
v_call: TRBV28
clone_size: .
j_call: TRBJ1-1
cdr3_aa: CASSITGQLNTEAFF
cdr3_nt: TGTGCCAGCAGTATAACGGGACAGCTGAACACTGAAGCTTTCTTT

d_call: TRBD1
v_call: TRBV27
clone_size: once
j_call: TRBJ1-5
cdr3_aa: CASSAGQGRNQPQHF
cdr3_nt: TGTGCCAGCAGTGCGGGACAGGGGCGCAATCAGCCCCAGCATTTT

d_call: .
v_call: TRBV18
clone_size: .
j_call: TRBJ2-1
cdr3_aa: CASSPINEQFF
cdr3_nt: TGTGCCAGCTCACCCATCAATGAGCAGTTCTTC

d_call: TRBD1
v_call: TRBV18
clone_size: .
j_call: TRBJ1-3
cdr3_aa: CASQPGQRNTIYF
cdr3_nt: TGTGCCAGCCAACCGGGACAGCGAAACACCATATATTTT

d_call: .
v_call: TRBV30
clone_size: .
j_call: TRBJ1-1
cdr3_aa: CAWSNRPGLNTEAFF
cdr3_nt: TGTGCCTGGAGCAATCGTCCAGGCCTGAACACTGAAGCTTTCTTT

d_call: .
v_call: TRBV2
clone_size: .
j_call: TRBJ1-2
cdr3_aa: CASSELQGPLGTF
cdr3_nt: TGTGCCAGCAGTGAACTACAGGGCCCTCTTGGCACCTTC

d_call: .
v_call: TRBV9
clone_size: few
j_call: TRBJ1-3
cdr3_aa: CASSDLQGAGNTIYF
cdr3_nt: TGTGCCAGCAGCGACCTACAGGGAGCTGGAAACACCATATATTTT

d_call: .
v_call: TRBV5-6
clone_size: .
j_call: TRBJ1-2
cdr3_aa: CASTNKDRTYGYTF
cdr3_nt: TGTGCCAGCACCAACAAAGACAGAACCTATGGCTACACCTTC

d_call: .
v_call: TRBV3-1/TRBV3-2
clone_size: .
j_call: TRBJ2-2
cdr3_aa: CASSQGRRTGELFF
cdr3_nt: TGTGCCAGCAGCCAAGGGAGGCGAACCGGGGAGCTGTTTTTT

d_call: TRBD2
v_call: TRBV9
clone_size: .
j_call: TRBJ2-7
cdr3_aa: CASSGSGSSYEQYF
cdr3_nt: TGTGCCAGCAGCGGTAGCGGGAGCTCCTACGAGCAGTACTTC

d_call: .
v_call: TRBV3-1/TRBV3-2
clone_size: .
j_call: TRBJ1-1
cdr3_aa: CASSPGAAMNTEAFF
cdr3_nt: TGTGCCAGCAGCCCCGGAGCAGCGATGAACACTGAAGCTTTCTTT

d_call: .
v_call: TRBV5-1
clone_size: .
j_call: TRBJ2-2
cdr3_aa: CASSLAGTGELFF
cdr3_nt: TGCGCCAGCAGCTTGGCCGGCACCGGGGAGCTGTTTTTT

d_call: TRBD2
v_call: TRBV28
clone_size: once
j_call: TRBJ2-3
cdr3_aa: CASSSGTSGSGADTQYF
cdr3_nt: TGTGCCAGCAGTTCCGGGACTAGCGGGAGTGGCGCAGATACGCAGTATTTT

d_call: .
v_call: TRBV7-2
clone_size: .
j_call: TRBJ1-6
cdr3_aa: CASSLEGYNSPLHF
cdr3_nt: TGTGCCAGCAGCTTAGAGGGGTATAATTCACCCCTCCACTTT

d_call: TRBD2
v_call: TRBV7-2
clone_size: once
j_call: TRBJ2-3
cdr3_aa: CASSRRLAVGTDTQYF
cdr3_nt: TGTGCCAGCAGCCGCCGACTAGCGGTGGGGACAGATACGCAGTATTTT

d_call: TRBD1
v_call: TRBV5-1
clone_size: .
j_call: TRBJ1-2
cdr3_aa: CASSSTGTENYGYTF
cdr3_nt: TGCGCCAGCAGCTCAACCGGGACAGAGAACTATGGCTACACCTTC

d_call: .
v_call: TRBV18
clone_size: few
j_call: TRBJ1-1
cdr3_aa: CASSPRGGKAFF
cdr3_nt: TGTGCCAGCTCACCACGGGGGGGGAAAGCTTTCTTT

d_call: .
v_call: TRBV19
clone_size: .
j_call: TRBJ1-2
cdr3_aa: CASSIRRDYGYTF
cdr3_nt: TGTGCCAGTAGTATACGACGGGACTATGGCTACACCTTC

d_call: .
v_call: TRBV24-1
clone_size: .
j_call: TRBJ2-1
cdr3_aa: CATSDLSSYNEQFF
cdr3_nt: TGTGCCACCAGTGATCTTAGCTCCTACAATGAGCAGTTCTTC

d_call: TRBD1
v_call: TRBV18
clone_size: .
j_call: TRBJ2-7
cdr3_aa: CASSPEGPLDRDVLSYEQYF
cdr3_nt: TGTGCCAGCTCACCAGAGGGCCCGCTTGACAGGGACGTCCTCTCCTACGAGCAGTACTTC

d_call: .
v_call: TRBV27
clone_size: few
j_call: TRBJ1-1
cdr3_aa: CASSLEVFTEAFF
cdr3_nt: TGTGCCAGCAGTTTAGAGGTATTCACTGAAGCTTTCTTT

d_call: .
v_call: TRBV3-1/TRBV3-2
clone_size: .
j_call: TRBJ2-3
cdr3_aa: CASSQYGDTDTQYF
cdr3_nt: TGTGCCAGCAGCCAATACGGGGACACAGATACGCAGTATTTT

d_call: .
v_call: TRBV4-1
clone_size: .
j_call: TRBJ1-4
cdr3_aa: CASSLRSSAAGNEKLFF
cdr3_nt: TGCGCCAGCAGCCTAAGAAGCTCGGCGGCTGGCAATGAAAAACTGTTTTTT

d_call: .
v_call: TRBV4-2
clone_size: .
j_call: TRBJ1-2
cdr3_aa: CASSQAGTERLAGGYTF
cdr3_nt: TGTGCCAGCAGCCAAGCGGGGACGGAAAGATTGGCGGGGGGCTACACCTTC

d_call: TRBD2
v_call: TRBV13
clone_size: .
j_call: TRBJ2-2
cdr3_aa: CASIHGGTSGRHTGELFF
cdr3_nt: TGTGCCAGCATCCACGGGGGGACTAGCGGGAGGCACACCGGGGAGCTGTTTTTT

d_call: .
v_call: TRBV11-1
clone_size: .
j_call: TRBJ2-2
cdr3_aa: CASSVAAGSTGELFF
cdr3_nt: TGTGCCAGCAGCGTTGCGGCGGGGTCGACCGGGGAGCTGTTTTTT

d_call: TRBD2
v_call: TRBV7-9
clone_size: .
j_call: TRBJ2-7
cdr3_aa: CASSPRTSRSYEQYF
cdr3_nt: TGTGCCAGCAGCCCCCGGACTAGCCGTTCCTACGAGCAGTACTTC

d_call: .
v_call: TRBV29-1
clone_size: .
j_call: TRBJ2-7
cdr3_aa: CSAPDRISYEQYF
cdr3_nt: TGCAGCGCCCCGGACAGAATCTCCTACGAGCAGTACTTC

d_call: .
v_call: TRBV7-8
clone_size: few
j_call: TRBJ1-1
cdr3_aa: CASSSVISTEAFF
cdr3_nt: TGTGCCAGCAGCTCGGTCATCTCCACTGAAGCTTTCTTT

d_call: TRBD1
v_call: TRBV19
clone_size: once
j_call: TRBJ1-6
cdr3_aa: CASSSHRDRGPRALHF
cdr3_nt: TGTGCCAGTAGTTCCCACCGGGACAGGGGGCCGCGGGCCCTCCACTTT

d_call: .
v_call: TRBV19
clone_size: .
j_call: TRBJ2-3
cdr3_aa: CASSPLEGGTDTQYF
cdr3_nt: TGTGCCAGTAGCCCTCTTGAGGGGGGCACAGATACGCAGTATTTT